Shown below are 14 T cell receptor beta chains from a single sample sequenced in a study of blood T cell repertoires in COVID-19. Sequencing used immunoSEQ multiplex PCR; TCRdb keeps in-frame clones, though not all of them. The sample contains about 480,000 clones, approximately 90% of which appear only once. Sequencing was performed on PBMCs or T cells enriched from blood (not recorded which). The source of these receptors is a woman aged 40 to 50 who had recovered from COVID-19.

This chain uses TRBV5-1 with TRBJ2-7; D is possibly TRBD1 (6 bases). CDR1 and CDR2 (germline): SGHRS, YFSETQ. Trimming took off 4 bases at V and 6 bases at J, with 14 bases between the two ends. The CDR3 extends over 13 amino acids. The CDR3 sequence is CASSQSTGSEQYF. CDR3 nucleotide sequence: TGCGCCAGCAGCCAGTCGACAGGTTCCGAGCAGTACTTC.

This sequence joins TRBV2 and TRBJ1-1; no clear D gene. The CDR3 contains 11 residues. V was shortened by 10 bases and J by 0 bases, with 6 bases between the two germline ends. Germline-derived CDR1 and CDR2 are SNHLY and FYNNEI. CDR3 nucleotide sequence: TGTGCCACCACTATGAACACTGAAGCTTTCTTT. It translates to CATTMNTEAFF.

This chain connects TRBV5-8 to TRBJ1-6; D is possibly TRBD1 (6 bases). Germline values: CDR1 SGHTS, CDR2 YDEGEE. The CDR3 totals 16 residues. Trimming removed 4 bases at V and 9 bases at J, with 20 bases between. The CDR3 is CASSTTGLGALSPLHF. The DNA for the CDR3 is TGTGCCAGCAGCACCACGGGATTGGGGGCGCTTTCACCCCTCCACTTT.

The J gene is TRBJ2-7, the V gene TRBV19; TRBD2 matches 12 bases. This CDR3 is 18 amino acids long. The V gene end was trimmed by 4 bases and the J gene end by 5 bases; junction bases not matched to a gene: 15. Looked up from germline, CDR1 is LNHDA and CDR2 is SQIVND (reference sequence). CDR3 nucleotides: TGTGCCAGTAGTACTAGAGGGCTAGCGGGAGGGTGGGATCACGAGCAGTACTTC. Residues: CASSTRGLAGGWDHEQYF.

This CDR3 reads CASSTGQGAYYGYTF. The CDR3 DNA reads TGCGCCAGCAGTACCGGACAGGGGGCTTATTATGGCTACACCTTC. The chain links TRBV5-1 to TRBJ1-2; 11 bases map to TRBD1. This CDR3 comprises 15 residues. Germline trimming cut 5 bases from V and 5 bases from J; bases unmatched to any gene: 8. Germline lookup yields CDR1 SGHRS and CDR2 YFSETQ.

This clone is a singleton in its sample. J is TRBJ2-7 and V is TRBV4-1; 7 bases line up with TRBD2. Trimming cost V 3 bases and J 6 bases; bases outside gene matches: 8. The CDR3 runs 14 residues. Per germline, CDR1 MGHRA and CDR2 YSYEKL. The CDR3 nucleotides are TGCGCCAGCAGCCACCCTGCGGGGGTCTCCGAGCAGTACTTC. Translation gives CASSHPAGVSEQYF.

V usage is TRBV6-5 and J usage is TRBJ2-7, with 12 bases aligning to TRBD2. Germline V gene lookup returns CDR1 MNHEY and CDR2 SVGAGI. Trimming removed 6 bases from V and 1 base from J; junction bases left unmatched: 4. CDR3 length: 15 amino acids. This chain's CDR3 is CASSGLAGRSYEQYF. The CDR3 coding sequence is TGTGCCAGCAGCGGACTAGCGGGACGTTCCTACGAGCAGTACTTC.

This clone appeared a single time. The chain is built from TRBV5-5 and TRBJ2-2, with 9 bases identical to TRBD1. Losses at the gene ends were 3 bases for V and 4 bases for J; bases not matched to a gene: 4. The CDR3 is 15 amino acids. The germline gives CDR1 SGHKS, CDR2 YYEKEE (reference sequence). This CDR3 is CASSWGQGGTGELFF. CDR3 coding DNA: TGTGCCAGCAGCTGGGGACAGGGTGGCACCGGGGAGCTGTTTTTT.

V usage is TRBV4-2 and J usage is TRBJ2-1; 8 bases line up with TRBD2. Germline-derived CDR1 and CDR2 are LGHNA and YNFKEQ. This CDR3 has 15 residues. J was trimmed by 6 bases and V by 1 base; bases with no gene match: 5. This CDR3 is CASSQVTTSVNEQFF. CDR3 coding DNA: TGTGCCAGCAGCCAAGTGACGACTAGCGTCAATGAGCAGTTCTTC.

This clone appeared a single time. The CDR3 nucleotides read TGTGCCAGCAGTGTTAGGACGGGAAGCAATCAGCCCCAGCATTTT. This gives the protein CASSVRTGSNQPQHF. The rearrangement uses TRBV2 and TRBJ1-5, with unresolved D. Per the germline V gene, CDR1 is SNHLY and CDR2 is FYNNEI. V was shortened by 4 bases and J by 1 base, with 11 bases between the two germline ends. The CDR3 runs to 15 residues.

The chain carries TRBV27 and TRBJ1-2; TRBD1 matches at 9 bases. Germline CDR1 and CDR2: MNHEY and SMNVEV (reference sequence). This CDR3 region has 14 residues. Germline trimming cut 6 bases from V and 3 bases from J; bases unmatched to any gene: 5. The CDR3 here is CASRADRGYYGYTF. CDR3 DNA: TGTGCCAGCAGGGCGGACAGGGGATACTATGGCTACACCTTC.

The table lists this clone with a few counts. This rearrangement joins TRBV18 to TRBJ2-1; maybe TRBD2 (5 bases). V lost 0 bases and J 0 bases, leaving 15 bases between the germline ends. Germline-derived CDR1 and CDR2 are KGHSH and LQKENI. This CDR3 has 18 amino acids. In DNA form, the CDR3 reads TGTGCCAGCTCACCACCCCAGGACTTATTTTCCTCCTACAATGAGCAGTTCTTC. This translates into CASSPPQDLFSSYNEQFF.

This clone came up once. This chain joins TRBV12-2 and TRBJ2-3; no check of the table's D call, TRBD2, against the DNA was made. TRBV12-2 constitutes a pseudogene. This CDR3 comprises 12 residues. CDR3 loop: CASRNRGDTQYF. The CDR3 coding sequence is TGTGCAAGTCGCAACCGGGGAGATACGCAGTATTTT.

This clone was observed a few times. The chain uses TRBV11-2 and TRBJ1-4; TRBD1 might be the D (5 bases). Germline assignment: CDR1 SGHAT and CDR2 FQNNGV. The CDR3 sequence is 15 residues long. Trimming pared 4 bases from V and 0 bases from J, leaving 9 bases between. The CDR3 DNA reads TGTGCCAGCAGCTCGGGGGTCACAACTAATGAAAAACTGTTTTTT. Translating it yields CASSSGVTTNEKLFF.